These T cell receptor beta chains were read from a single sample in a study of tumor-infiltrating lymphocytes in oesophageal squamous cell carcinoma. A single record per CDR3 protein comes from TCRdb applying MiXCR to the PCR reads. The sample lists 23,000 or so distinct CDR3 sequences, more than 35% seen once, with approximately 22% in the top ten. Sequencing input: esophageal tumor tissue. These receptors all come from a male donor with esophageal squamous cell carcinoma. CDR3s include the opening cysteine and the closing phenylalanine or tryptophan.

j_gene | v_gene | CDR3aa
TRBJ1-1 | TRBV7-9 | CASGTGPNTEAFF
TRBJ2-5 | TRBV11-2 | CASSLSQGGTQYF
. | TRBV6-2/TRBV6-3 | CASRIRDVSNSPLHF
TRBJ2-2 | TRBV6-1 | CASRNRGRTGELFF
TRBJ2-3 | TRBV20-1 | CSARDGWGYLAGEGWVTDTQYF
TRBJ1-1 | TRBV7-9 | CASSPARMNTEAFF
TRBJ1-1 | TRBV5-4 | CASSSGGEAFF
TRBJ1-5 | TRBV6-6 | CASSYSDARQPQHF
TRBJ1-6 | TRBV5-1 | CASSQSGDNSPLHF
TRBJ2-1 | TRBV12-3/TRBV12-4 | CASNPVSPYNEQFF
TRBJ2-2 | TRBV11-2 | CASSVQGYTGELFF
TRBJ2-2 | TRBV24-1 | CATRPSTGDTGELFF
TRBJ1-2 | TRBV28 | CASSLQGRLNGYTF
. | TRBV5-4 | CASSLGQGPYEQYF
TRBJ2-3 | TRBV5-1 | CASSLAGGTDTQYF
TRBJ2-7 | TRBV5-1 | CASSLATSGDEEQYF
. | TRBV28 | CASSFPKTGGAMNEQFF
TRBJ2-7 | TRBV5-1 | CASSLRFDSPSSYEQYF
TRBJ2-5 | TRBV7-3 | CASSLQGSETQYF
. | TRBV7-8 | CASSLSRRGGYEQYF
TRBJ1-2 | TRBV12-3/TRBV12-4 | CASSLEPGYGYTF
TRBJ2-1 | TRBV11-2 | CASSLDGGRTYNEQFF